The next 14 T cell receptor beta chains were all read from a single sample in a study of CD8 T cells in ankylosing spondylitis. Study results and limitations: Typical of ankylosing spondylitis blood, it appeared, was a TCR beta motif of under 10 highly homologous variants.

One entry per CDR3 protein, called by TCRdb with MiXCR from the 5' RACE reads. The table includes around 770,000 distinct CDR3 sequences, approximately 10% detected once. Their specific antigens are unknown. Sequencing used blood, either unsorted or a sorted T cell fraction (not recorded which). These receptor sequences come from a male donor with ankylosing spondylitis.

This clonotype appeared a few times. The rearrangement uses TRBV2 and TRBJ1-5; no reliable D call. The CDR3 has 13 residues. V lost 1 base, J lost 5 bases, and 6 bases lay in between. Germline-derived CDR1 and CDR2 are SNHLY and FYNNEI. The CDR3 nucleotides read TGTGCCAGCAGTGAAGAATCTCATCAGCCCCAGCATTTT. Translated: CASSEESHQPQHF.

The table lists this clonotype with a count of one. It is unclear where the CDR3 begins or ends on the DNA, so no DNA is shown, and the CDR3 is as TCRdb lists it. The chain uses TRBV7-2 and TRBJ1-2. Germline values: CDR1 SGHTA, CDR2 FQGNSA. The CDR3 region is 13 residues in length, termini included. This CDR3 reads CASSLQQYFGYTF.

This clonotype occurred many times. The V and J genes are TRBV5-1 and TRBJ2-7, with D possibly called TRBD1 or TRBD2 (6 bases each). The CDR3 is 15 amino acids. Germline values: CDR1 SGHRS, CDR2 YFSETQ. The V gene lost 1 base and the J gene lost 2 bases, with 13 bases spanning the gap. The CDR3 spells CASSLRGDAAYEQYF. The CDR3 DNA is TGCGCCAGCAGCTTGAGGGGGGATGCAGCCTACGAGCAGTACTTC.

The sample holds a few counts of this clonotype. The rearrangement joins TRBV20-1 to TRBJ1-2; D not certain. The CDR3 has 14 amino acids. V was shortened by 2 bases and J by 3 bases, with 13 bases between the two germline ends. Germline CDR1 and CDR2: DFQATT and SNEGSKA (reference sequence). CDR3 sequence reads: CSARSLRWDYGYTF. CDR3 nucleotide sequence: TGCAGTGCTAGATCGCTCCGGTGGGACTATGGCTACACCTTC.

A few counts support this clonotype. This chain links TRBV11-2 with TRBJ2-1; 8 positions match TRBD2. V dropped 5 bases and J dropped 12; count of bases not matched to a gene: 27. Germline CDR1 and CDR2: SGHAT and FQNNGV. The CDR3 is made up of 19 amino acids. The CDR3 DNA sequence: TGTGCCAGCAGCAATTACGCAGGACTAGCTGAATGGGTTAAGACATGGCAGTTCTTC. The encoded protein is CASSNYAGLAEWVKTWQFF.

This clonotype was recorded a few times. V is TRBV5-1 and J is TRBJ2-5; 13 nucleotides match TRBD2. The CDR3 extends over 16 amino acids. Looked up from germline, CDR1 is SGHRS and CDR2 is YFSETQ. V lost 3 bases to trimming and J lost 2 bases; unmatched junction nucleotides: 4. This CDR3 is CASSSWTSGGQETQYF. The CDR3 DNA reads as TGCGCCAGCAGCTCCTGGACTAGCGGGGGACAAGAGACCCAGTACTTC. The full variable domain, with the rest looked up from reference TRBV5-1 and TRBJ2-5, is KAGVTQTPRYLIKTRGQQVTLSCSPISGHRSVSWYQQTPGQGLQFLFEYFSETQRNKGNFPGRFSGRQFSNSRSEMNVSTLELGDSALYLCASSSWTSGGQETQYFGPGTRLLVL.

This clonotype was counted between two and nine times. Compared with germline, one end of the junction differs, possibly owing to a read error. The chain employs TRBV10-3 and TRBJ2-7, with TRBD1 identical over 8 bases. Germline CDR1 and CDR2: ENHRY and SYGVKD. There are 13 residues in the CDR3. CDR3 sequence: CAISESMRGQGLF. As DNA, the CDR3 is TGTGCCATCAGTGAGTCGATGAGAGGACAGGGTTTGTTC.

The chain has TRBV5-1 and TRBJ1-1, with unresolved D. Germline CDR1 is SGHRS and CDR2 is YFSETQ. V lost 0 bases, J lost 11 bases, and 17 bases lay in between. This CDR3 region has 14 residues. In DNA, the CDR3 is TGCGCCAGCAGCTTGGGAATGGTTGATGGGATGGCTTTCTTT. Amino acids: CASSLGMVDGMAFF.

This clonotype was seen many times. The J gene is TRBJ2-7, the V gene TRBV4-3; D uncertain. The V gene lost 0 bases and the J gene lost 6 bases, with 15 bases spanning the gap. The CDR3 is 15 amino acids. Per the germline V gene, CDR1 is LGHNA and CDR2 is YSLEER. The CDR3 region has the DNA TGCGCCAGCAGCCAAGATCCGACCGAAAACGGCGAGCAGTACTTC. Its translation is CASSQDPTENGEQYF.

V gene TRBV11-2 combines with J gene TRBJ2-7, with D possibly being TRBD1 (6 bases). The germline gives CDR1 SGHAT, CDR2 FQNNGV. The CDR3 runs 14 residues. Trimming removed 3 bases at V and 1 base at J, with 10 bases between. The CDR3 spells CASSFTTGSYEQYF. CDR3 DNA: TGTGCCAGCAGCTTCACGACAGGTTCCTACGAGCAGTACTTC.

J is TRBJ1-1 and V is TRBV18; no clear D. Per germline, CDR1 KGHSH and CDR2 LQKENI. The CDR3 length is 13 residues. V lost 3 bases and J 3 bases, leaving 8 bases between the germline ends. The CDR3 bases are TGTGCCAGCTCACCTGTCGGCTACACTGAAGCTTTCTTT. It is translated as CASSPVGYTEAFF.

V and J are TRBV30 and TRBJ1-6; TRBD1 is a possible D gene (6 bases). Trimming took off 0 bases at V and 8 bases at J, with 17 bases between the two ends. The CDR3 totals 16 residues. Germline CDR1 and CDR2: GTSNPN and SVGIG (reference sequence). The CDR3 DNA follows: TGTGCCTGGAGTGTACCGGGACAACTCGGGGATTCACCCCTCCACTTT. Encoded protein: CAWSVPGQLGDSPLHF. The full variable domain, its missing parts supplied by reference TRBV30 and TRBJ1-6, is SQTIHQWPATLVQPVGSPLSLECTVEGTSNPNLYWYRQAAGRGLQLLFYSVGIGQISSEVPQNLSASRPQDRQFILSSKKLLLSDSGFYLCAWSVPGQLGDSPLHFGNGTRLTVT.

This clonotype was detected many times. The chain joins TRBV7-2 to TRBJ1-1; unclear D gene. CDR1 and CDR2 (germline): SGHTA, FQGNSA. Trimming left V 6 bases short and J 5 bases short, with 13 bases between. CDR3 length equals 13 residues. The CDR3 here is CASSLRETTEAFF. The CDR3 nucleotides are TGTGCCAGCAGTTTAAGGGAAACTACTGAAGCTTTCTTT.

The genes are TRBV6-2 or TRBV6-3 and TRBJ2-2; 10 positions match TRBD1. Germline lookup yields CDR1 MNHEY and CDR2 SVGEGT. J gave up 6 bases and V 5 bases, and 9 bases lay outside the gene matches. The CDR3 totals 16 residues. CDR3 sequence reads: CASSRWTGGTPGELFF. The CDR3 coding sequence is TGTGCCAGCAGTCGATGGACAGGGGGGACCCCCGGGGAGCTGTTTTTT.